This T cell receptor (beta chain) is drawn from a study of cytomegalovirus exposure and HLA in healthy donors. The wider study: Earlier, approximately 110 million unique TCR beta sequences were recovered from around 180 million T cells by an analysis. Genotyping of about 400 donors showed that around 86% belonged to the Caucasian-associated ancestry cluster.

V trimming: 4 bases; J trimming: 1 base; junction bases outside the gene matches: 12. Germline-derived CDR1 and CDR2 are LNHDA and SQIVND (reference sequence). This CDR3 spans 18 amino acids. General study points: For most TCR sequences rarity was the rule, although some public TCRs occurred in many donors. It was assumed in the presence/absence analyses that sequencing depth was roughly uniform across donors.

On this clone itself: Its antigen is unknown.

Primers included in the PCR were 60 Vbeta and 13 Jbeta primers. Libraries were prepared by immunoSEQ multiplex PCR; TCRdb keeps only in-frame clonotypes and omits some of them. The listing contains around 100,000 clones. The sequencing input was PBMCs. This TCR was sampled from a man in his fifties or sixties in good health and CMV-seronegative. The J gene is TRBJ2-4, the V gene TRBV19; 8 nucleotides match TRBD1. The CDR3 protein is CASSTETGEWRAKNIQYF. The CDR3 DNA sequence: TGTGCCAGTAGTACCGAGACAGGGGAATGGCGTGCCAAAAACATTCAGTACTTC.